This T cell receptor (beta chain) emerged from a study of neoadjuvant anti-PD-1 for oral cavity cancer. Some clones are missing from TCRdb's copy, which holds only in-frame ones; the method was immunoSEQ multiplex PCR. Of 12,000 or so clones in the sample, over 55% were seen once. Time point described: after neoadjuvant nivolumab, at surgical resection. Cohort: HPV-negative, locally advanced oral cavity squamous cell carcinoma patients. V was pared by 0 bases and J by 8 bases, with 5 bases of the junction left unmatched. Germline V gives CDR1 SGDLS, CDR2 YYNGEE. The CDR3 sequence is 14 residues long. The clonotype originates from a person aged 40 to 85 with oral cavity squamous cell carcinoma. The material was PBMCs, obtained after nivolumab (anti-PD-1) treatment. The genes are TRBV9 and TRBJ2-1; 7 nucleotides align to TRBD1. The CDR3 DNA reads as TGTGCCAGCAGCGTAGGACAGGGTACCTATGAGCAGTTCTTC. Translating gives CASSVGQGTYEQFF.